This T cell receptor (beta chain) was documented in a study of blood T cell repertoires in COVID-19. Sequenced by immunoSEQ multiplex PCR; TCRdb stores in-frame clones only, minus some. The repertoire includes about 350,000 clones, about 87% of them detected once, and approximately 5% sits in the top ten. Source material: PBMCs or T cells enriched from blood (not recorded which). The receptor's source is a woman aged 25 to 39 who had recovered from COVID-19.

The CDR3 loop is CASSTTSGGTYEQYF. CDR3 nucleotide sequence: TGTGCCAGCAGCACGACTAGCGGGGGGACCTACGAGCAGTACTTC. The V gene is TRBV7-9, the J gene TRBJ2-7; TRBD2 agrees at 13 bases. V trimming: 5 bases; J trimming: 2 bases; junction bases outside the gene matches: 3. Germline CDR1 and CDR2: SEHNR and FQNEAQ (reference sequence). The CDR3 is 15 amino acids.